This T cell receptor (beta chain) was profiled in a study of T cell repertoires in aging, cancer and after chemotherapy. At the level of the study: Patients with glioblastoma brain tumors were sampled before and after temozolomide-based therapy. Millions of TCR reads made up the full dataset.

Peripheral blood genomic DNA, not sorted cells or RNA, was the template. A mixed TRB-A/B primer pool amplified rearranged TRB by multiplex touch-down PCR. TCRdb re-analysed the multiplex PCR reads in MiXCR, keeping a single row per CDR3 protein. The sample lists some 1,600 distinct CDR3 sequences; 28% were seen once. The CDR3 is made up of 13 amino acids. V gave up 3 bases and J gave up 7 bases, with 12 bases separating them. Germline V gene data show CDR1 as DFQATT and CDR2 as SNEGSKA (reference sequence). Study-wide findings and caveats: Healthy donors lost TCR diversity with age mainly through richness, cancer patients through richness and evenness.

In this sample, this clonotype turned up a few times. What it binds is not known. The receptor was isolated from a human donor with a solid tumor. The chain uses TRBV20-1 and TRBJ2-2, with D maybe TRBD2 (7 bases). Sequencing was carried out using blood. The DNA for the CDR3 is TGCAGTGCTAGCGAGGGGGGGGACGGGGAGCTGTTTTTT. Its protein product is CSASEGGDGELFF.